Detailed here is one T cell receptor beta chain. Sequencing used immunoSEQ multiplex PCR; TCRdb keeps in-frame clones, though not all of them. The sample lists about 110,000 clones, over 80% seen once, with 0.83% in the top ten. This entry belongs to a study of blood T cell repertoires in COVID-19. V was clipped by 9 bases and J by 7 bases; unmatched bases: 11. Germline V gene data show CDR1 as LNHDA and CDR2 as SQIVND (reference sequence). There are 14 residues in the CDR3. The sequence was collected from a woman aged 70-85 years with acute or convalescent COVID-19. The chain joins TRBV19 to TRBJ1-5; 8 bases match TRBD1. Sequencing was done on a sample of peripheral blood. The CDR3 loop is CASQSTGVQQPQHF. The DNA of the CDR3 is TGTGCCAGCCAGTCGACAGGGGTGCAACAGCCCCAGCATTTT.